This T cell receptor (beta chain) was identified in a study of T cells after yellow fever vaccination. Study-wide points: The booster response re-showed most primary clones: 96% CD4, approximately 90% CD8.

MiXCR was run by TCRdb on the 5' RACE reads, yielding one entry per CDR3 protein. Among under 200,000 distinct CDR3 sequences, around 10% were seen once, and the ten largest hold 36%. Trimming removed 4 bases at V and 5 bases at J, with 15 bases between. Germline V gene lookup returns CDR1 LGHDT and CDR2 YNNKEL (reference sequence). This CDR3 is built from 15 residues. As regards this clonotype: Its target is not known.

Source: CD8+ T cells sorted from PBMCs, taken 15 days after the yellow fever booster vaccination. The rearrangement uses TRBV3-1 and TRBJ2-4, with D perhaps matching TRBD1 or TRBD2 (5 bases each). The source is a man in his late teens or twenties who received the YFV17D yellow fever vaccine. The CDR3 coding sequence is TGTGCCAGCAGCCCTGCATCGAGGGGAGAAAACATTCAGTACTTC. The encoded protein is CASSPASRGENIQYF.